The clone carrying this T cell receptor (beta chain) was observed a single time. The assay was immunoSEQ multiplex PCR, and TCRdb's table has in-frame clones only and misses some. Of nearly 300,000 clones listed, about nine tenths are singletons. Germline CDR1 reads LNHDA; CDR2 reads SQIVND (reference sequence). The CDR3 spans 18 residues. The V and J ends lost 3 bases and 4 bases, in that order; junction bases with no gene match: 9. This sample is drawn from a study of blood T cell repertoires in COVID-19. Before they entered the study, exposed participants had met a COVID-19 case within 2 weeks. The J gene is TRBJ2-3, the V gene TRBV19; 14 bases align to TRBD2. This clonotype was obtained from a woman between 45 and 60 years old who had been exposed to COVID-19. The sequencing input was PBMCs or T cells enriched from blood (not recorded which). The CDR3 spells CASSIRRTSGGPPDTQYF. The DNA for the CDR3 is TGTGCCAGTAGTATCCGACGGACTAGCGGGGGGCCTCCAGATACGCAGTATTTT.